This T cell receptor beta chain was retrieved from a study of blood T cell repertoires in COVID-19. Study context: The origin of the acute and convalescent COVID-19 samples was the United States, Italy and Spain.

Only in-frame clones appear in the TCRdb table, and some are missing; sequencing was by immunoSEQ multiplex PCR. Of 300,000 to 400,000 clones in the sample, over 70% were seen once. Seattle researchers signed up patients amid active infection and tracked them longitudinally. The sequencing sample was made of peripheral blood. This TCR was sampled from a woman between 50 and 59 years old with COVID-19, enrolled during active disease.

The CDR3 DNA follows: TGTGCCATCAGTGGTAACCTCGGGACATACAATGAGCAGTTCTTC. It specifies CAISGNLGTYNEQFF. The chain is built from TRBV10-3 and TRBJ2-1; the D gene is possibly TRBD1 (6 bases). CDR1 ENHRY and CDR2 SYGVKD come from the germline V gene. The V end lost 4 bases, the J end lost 4 bases, and 14 bases lay between the germline ends. The CDR3 covers 15 residues.